Here is one TCR beta chain with its context. In the authors' methods: It was from reference gene primer amplification that nucleated cell counts were estimated. TCRdb keeps only in-frame clones here, not all; method: immunoSEQ multiplex PCR. V and J calls and clone size are given by that table; D and trimming were obtained from the DNA. Of 150,000 to 200,000 clones listed, approximately 87% are singletons. This specimen comes from a study of blood T cell repertoires in COVID-19. At the level of the study: From T cells, B-cell-depleted T cells, or PBMCs came the material, which was cDNA or gDNA.

Individuals drawn from around 24 US areas were roughly 18 to 89 years old. Two negative PCRs, clearance, or symptom resolution characterized the recovered Cohort 3 donors. Germline V gene lookup returns CDR1 MNHNY and CDR2 SVGAGI (reference sequence). The junction had 10 bases not matched to a gene; V was cut back by 4 bases and J by 4 bases. The CDR3 is 16 amino acids. This rearrangement joins TRBV6-6 to TRBJ2-1, with 7 bases fitting TRBD1. The TCR sequence derives from a woman aged 45-60 years who had recovered from COVID-19. Sequenced material: PBMCs or T cells enriched from blood (not recorded which). CDR3 region: CASSSNSGTAYNEQFF. The CDR3 DNA sequence: TGTGCCAGCAGTTCCAATTCCGGGACAGCTTACAATGAGCAGTTCTTC.